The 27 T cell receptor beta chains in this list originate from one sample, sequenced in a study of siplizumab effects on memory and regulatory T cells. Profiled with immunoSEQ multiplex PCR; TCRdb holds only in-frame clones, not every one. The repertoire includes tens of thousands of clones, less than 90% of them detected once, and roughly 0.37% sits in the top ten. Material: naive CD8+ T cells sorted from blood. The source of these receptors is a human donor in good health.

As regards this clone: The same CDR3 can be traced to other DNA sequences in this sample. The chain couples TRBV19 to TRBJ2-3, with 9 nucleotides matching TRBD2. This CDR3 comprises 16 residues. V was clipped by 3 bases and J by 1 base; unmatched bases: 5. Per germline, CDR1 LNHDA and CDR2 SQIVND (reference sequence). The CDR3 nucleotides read TGTGCCAGTAGTATCTCGGGCGGGAGGGGCACAGATACGCAGTATTTT. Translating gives CASSISGGRGTDTQYF.

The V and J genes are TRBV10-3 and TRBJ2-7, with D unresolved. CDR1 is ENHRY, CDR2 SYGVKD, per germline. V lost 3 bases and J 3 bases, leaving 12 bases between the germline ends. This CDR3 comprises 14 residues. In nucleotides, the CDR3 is TGTGCCATCAGTGATCCGAGGCAGTACTACGAGCAGTACTTC. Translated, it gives CAISDPRQYYEQYF.

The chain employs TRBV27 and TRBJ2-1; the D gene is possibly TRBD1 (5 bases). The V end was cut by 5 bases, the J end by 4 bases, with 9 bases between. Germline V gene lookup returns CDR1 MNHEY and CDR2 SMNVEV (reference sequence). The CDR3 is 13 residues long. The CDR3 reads CASSHRSYNEQFF. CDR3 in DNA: TGTGCCAGCAGTCACAGGTCTTACAATGAGCAGTTCTTC.

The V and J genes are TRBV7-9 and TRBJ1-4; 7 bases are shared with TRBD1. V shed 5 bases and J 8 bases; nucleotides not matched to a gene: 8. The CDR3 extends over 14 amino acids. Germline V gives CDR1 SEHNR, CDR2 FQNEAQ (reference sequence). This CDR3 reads CASSRTGGEEKLFF. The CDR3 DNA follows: TGTGCCAGCAGCCGGACAGGCGGAGAAGAAAAACTGTTTTTT.

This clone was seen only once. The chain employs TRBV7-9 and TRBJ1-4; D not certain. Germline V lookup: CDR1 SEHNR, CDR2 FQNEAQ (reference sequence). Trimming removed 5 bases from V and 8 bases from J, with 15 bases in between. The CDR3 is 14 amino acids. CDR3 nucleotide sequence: TGTGCCAGCAGCCTCTCATTAGAACGGGAAAAACTGTTTTTT. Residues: CASSLSLEREKLFF.

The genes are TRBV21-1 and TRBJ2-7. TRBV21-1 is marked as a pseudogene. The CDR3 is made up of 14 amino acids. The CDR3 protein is CASNPGTPLREQYF. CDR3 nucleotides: TGTGCCAGCAACCCAGGGACGCCTTTACGTGAGCAGTACTTC.

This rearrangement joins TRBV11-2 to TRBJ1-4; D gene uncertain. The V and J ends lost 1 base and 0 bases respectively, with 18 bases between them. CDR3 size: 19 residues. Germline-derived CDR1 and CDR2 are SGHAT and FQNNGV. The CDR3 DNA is TGTGCCAGCAGCTTAGGGACGTGGGAGAAGATCGCAACTAATGAAAAACTGTTTTTT. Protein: CASSLGTWEKIATNEKLFF.

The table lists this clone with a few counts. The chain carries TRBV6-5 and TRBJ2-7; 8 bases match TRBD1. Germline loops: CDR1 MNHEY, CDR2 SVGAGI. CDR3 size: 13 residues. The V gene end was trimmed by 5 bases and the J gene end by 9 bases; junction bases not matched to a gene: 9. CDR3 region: CASSPDRGVTQYF. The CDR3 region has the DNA TGTGCCAGCAGTCCTGACAGGGGAGTAACGCAGTACTTC.

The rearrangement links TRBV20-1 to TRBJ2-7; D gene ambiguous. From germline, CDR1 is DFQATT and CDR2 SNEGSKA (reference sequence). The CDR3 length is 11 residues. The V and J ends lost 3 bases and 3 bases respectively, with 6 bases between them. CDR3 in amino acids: CSARSGYEQYF. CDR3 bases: TGCAGTGCTAGGTCCGGCTACGAGCAGTACTTC.

The chain's CDR3 is CASSLARSLYEQYF. The CDR3 region has the DNA TGTGCCAGCAGTCTAGCAAGGAGCCTCTACGAGCAGTACTTC. This sequence joins TRBV21-1 and TRBJ2-7; the D call in the table, TRBD2, was not verified against the DNA. TRBV21-1 is classified as a pseudogene. This CDR3 has 14 residues.

This chain's CDR3 is CASSEEGNASYEQYF. The CDR3 DNA reads TGTGCCAGCAGTGAAGAGGGAAACGCCTCCTACGAGCAGTACTTC. The V gene is TRBV6-1, the J gene TRBJ2-7, with no clear D. Deletions cut 1 base from V and 0 bases from J, with 10 bases between. This CDR3 contains 15 residues. The germline V gene encodes CDR1 MNHNS and CDR2 SASEGT.

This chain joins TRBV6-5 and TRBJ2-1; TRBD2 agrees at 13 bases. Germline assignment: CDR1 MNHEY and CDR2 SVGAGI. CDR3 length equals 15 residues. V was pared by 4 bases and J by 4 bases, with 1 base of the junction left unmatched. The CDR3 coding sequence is TGTGCCAGCAGTTCGGGACTAGCGGGGTACAATGAGCAGTTCTTC. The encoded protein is CASSSGLAGYNEQFF.

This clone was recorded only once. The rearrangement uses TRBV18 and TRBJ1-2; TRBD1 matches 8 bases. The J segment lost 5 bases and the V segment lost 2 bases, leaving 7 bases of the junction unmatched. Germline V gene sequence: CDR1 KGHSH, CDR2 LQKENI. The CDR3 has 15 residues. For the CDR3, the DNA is TGTGCCAGCTCACCAGCCGGGACAGGCGATTATGGCTACACCTTC. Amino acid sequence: CASSPAGTGDYGYTF.

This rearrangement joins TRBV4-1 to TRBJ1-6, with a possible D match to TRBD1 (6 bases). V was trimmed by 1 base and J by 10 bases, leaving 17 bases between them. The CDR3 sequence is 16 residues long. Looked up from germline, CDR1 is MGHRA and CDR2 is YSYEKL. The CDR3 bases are TGCGCCAGCAGCCAAGCCTCGGGGGGACAATACTCACCCCTCCACTTT. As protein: CASSQASGGQYSPLHF.

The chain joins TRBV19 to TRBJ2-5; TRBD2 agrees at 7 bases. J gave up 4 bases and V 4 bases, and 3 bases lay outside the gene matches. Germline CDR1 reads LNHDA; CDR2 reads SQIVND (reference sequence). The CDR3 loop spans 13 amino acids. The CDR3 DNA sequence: TGTGCCAGTAGTAAAGGACTAGTAGAGACCCAGTACTTC. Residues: CASSKGLVETQYF.

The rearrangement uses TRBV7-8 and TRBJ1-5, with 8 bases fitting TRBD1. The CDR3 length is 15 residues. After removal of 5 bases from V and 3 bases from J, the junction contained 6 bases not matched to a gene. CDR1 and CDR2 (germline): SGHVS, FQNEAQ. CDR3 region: CASSDEDRVNQPQHF. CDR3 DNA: TGTGCCAGCAGCGATGAGGACAGGGTCAATCAGCCCCAGCATTTT.

The CDR3 nucleotides are TGTGCCAGCAGCTACGGGACTAGCGGGAGGCCACTTGCGCAGTACTTC. Amino acid sequence: CASSYGTSGRPLAQYF. This chain connects TRBV13 to TRBJ2-7; 15 nucleotides line up with TRBD2. Germline V gene sequence: CDR1 PRHDT, CDR2 FYEKMQ (reference sequence). With 4 bases clipped from V and 9 bases from J, the junction kept 10 bases outside the gene matches. The CDR3 has 16 residues.

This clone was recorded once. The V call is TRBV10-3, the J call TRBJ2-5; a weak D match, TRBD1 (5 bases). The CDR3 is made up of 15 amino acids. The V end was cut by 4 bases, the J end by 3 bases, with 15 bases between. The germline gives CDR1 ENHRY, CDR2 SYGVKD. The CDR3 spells CAISALKTDKETQYF. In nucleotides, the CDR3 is TGTGCCATCAGTGCTCTCAAGACGGACAAAGAGACCCAGTACTTC.

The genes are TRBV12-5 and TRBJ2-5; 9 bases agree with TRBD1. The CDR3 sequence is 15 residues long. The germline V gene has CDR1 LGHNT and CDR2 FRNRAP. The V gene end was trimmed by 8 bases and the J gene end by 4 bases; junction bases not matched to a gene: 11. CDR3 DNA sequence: TGTGCTAGTAGGCCCGGACCGGGACAGGGAGAGACCCAGTACTTC. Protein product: CASRPGPGQGETQYF.

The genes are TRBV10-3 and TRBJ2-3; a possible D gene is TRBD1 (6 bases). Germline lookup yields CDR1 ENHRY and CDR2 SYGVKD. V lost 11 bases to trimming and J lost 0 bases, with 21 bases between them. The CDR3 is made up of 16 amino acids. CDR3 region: CASASEAGASTDTQYF. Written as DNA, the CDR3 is TGTGCCTCAGCTTCGGAGGCAGGGGCGAGCACAGATACGCAGTATTTT.

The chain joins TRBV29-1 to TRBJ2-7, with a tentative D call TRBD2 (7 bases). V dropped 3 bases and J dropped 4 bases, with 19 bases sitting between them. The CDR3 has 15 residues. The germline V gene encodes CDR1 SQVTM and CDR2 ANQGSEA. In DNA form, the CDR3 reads TGCAGCGTTGAGAACCTTTGGAAGGGGGGGTACGAGCAGTACTTC. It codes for CSVENLWKGGYEQYF.

The CDR3 sequence: CSVEDLHNSNYGYTF. Written as DNA, the CDR3 is TGCAGCGTTGAAGATCTCCATAACAGTAACTATGGCTACACCTTC. This chain uses TRBV29-1 with TRBJ1-2; no firm D call. The V gene's germline CDR1 is SQVTM and CDR2 ANQGSEA. CDR3 length: 15 amino acids. Trimming left V 0 bases short and J 1 base short, with 12 bases between.

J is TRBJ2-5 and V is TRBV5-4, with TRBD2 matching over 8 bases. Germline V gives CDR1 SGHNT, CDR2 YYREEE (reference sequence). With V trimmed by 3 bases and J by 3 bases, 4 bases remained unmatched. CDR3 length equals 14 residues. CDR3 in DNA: TGTGCCAGCAGCTCCGGGAGGGAAGAAGAGACCCAGTACTTC. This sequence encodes CASSSGREEETQYF.

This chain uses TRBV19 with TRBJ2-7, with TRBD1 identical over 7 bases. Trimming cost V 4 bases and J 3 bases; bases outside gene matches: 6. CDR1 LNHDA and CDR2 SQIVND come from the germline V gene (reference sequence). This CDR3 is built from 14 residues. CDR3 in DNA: TGTGCCAGTAGTACCTCGACAGGGTACTACGAGCAGTACTTC. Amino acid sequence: CASSTSTGYYEQYF.

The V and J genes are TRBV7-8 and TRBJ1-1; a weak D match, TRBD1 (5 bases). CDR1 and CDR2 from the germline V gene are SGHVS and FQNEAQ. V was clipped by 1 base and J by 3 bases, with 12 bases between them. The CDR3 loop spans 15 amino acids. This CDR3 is CASSLGSGGYTEAFF. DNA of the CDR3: TGTGCCAGCAGCTTAGGATCTGGGGGGTACACTGAAGCTTTCTTT.

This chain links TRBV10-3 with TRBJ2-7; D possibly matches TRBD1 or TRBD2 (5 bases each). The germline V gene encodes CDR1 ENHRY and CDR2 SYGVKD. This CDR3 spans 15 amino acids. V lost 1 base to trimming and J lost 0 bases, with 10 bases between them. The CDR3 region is CAISEYRGDSYEQYF. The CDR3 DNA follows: TGTGCCATCAGTGAGTATCGAGGGGACTCCTACGAGCAGTACTTC.

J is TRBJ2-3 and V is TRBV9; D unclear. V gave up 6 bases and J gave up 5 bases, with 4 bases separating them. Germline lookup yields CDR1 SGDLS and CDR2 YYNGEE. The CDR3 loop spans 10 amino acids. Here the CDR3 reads CASNGDTQYF. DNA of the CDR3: TGTGCCAGCAATGGAGATACGCAGTATTTT.